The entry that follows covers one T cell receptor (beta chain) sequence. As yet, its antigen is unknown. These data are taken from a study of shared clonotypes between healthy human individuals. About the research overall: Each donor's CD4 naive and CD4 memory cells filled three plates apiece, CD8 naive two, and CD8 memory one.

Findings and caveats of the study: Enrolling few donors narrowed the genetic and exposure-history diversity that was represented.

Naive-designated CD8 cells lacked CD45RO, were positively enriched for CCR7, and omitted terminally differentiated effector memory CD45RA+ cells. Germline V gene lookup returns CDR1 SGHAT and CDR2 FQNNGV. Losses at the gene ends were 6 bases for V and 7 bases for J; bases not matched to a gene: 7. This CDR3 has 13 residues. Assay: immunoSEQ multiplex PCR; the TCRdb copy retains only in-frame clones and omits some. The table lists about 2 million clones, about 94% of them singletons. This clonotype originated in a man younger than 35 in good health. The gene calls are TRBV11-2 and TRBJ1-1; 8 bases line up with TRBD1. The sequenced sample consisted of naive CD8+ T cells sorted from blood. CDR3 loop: CASRIQGGDEAFF. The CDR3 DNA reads TGTGCCAGCAGGATACAGGGGGGAGATGAAGCTTTCTTT.